Described below is a single T cell receptor beta chain sequence and its context. Its antigen remains unknown. This sample is drawn from a study of cytomegalovirus exposure and HLA in healthy donors. It was with 60 Vbeta and 13 Jbeta primers that the PCR ran. The repertoire was sequenced with immunoSEQ multiplex PCR; TCRdb's copy has only in-frame clones and lacks some. The sample yields 100,000 or so clones, under 85% seen once. The germline V gene has CDR1 SGHTA and CDR2 FQGTGA. V was shortened by 1 base and J by 0 bases, with 14 bases between the two germline ends. The CDR3 is made up of 17 amino acids. Healthy bone marrow donors supplied every sample. Findings and caveats of the study: HLA alleles were associated with 16,000 or so TCR beta sequences in a later analysis at 0.05 false discovery rate. Among CMV-associated TCR beta chains, most appeared HLA-restricted in a later analysis.

What was sequenced was PBMCs. The clonotype was recovered from a man aged 35 to 55 in good health and CMV-seronegative. This rearrangement joins TRBV7-3 to TRBJ2-3; possibly TRBD1 for D (5 bases). CDR3 sequence (DNA): TGTGCCAGCAGCTTAATTGGGGCCCGTGCTAGCACAGATACGCAGTATTTT. Encoded protein: CASSLIGARASTDTQYF.